The 13 T cell receptor beta chains in this list originate from one sample, sequenced in a study of cytomegalovirus exposure and HLA in healthy donors. The method was immunoSEQ multiplex PCR; TCRdb's version includes in-frame clones alone and lacks a portion of them. Among 100,000 to 150,000 clones listed, about 91% were seen once. The sequenced material came from PBMCs. The receptors were gathered from a man younger than 30 in good health and CMV-seronegative.

The V call is TRBV7-8, the J call TRBJ1-5; 9 nucleotides match TRBD1. Germline V CDR1 and CDR2: SGHVS, FQNEAQ. The CDR3 loop spans 17 amino acids. The trim removed 3 bases at V and 3 bases at J, leaving 9 bases unmatched. CDR3 loop: CASSFTGTGLYNQPQHF. DNA of the CDR3: TGTGCCAGCAGCTTTACCGGGACAGGGCTCTACAATCAGCCCCAGCATTTT.

The genes are TRBV7-2 and TRBJ2-7; 9 positions match TRBD1. V gave up 4 bases and J gave up 5 bases; unmatched junction bases: 6. There are 14 residues in the CDR3. Per germline, CDR1 SGHTA and CDR2 FQGNSA. As DNA, the CDR3 is TGTGCCAGCAGCTCGACCGGGACAGGGAACGAGCAGTACTTC. Amino acids: CASSSTGTGNEQYF.

V and J are TRBV5-4 and TRBJ1-6; tentatively, D is TRBD1 (6 bases). CDR3 size: 15 residues. Germline V gene sequence: CDR1 SGHNT, CDR2 YYREEE (reference sequence). Trimming cost V 4 bases and J 7 bases, with 15 bases left between them. The CDR3 loop reads CASSGTQGVNSPLHF. The CDR3, as DNA: TGTGCCAGCAGCGGTACACAGGGAGTCAATTCACCCCTCCACTTT.

This sequence joins TRBV5-8 and TRBJ2-7; tentatively, D is TRBD1 (6 bases). The germline V gene has CDR1 SGHTS and CDR2 YDEGEE. This CDR3 spans 15 amino acids. V lost 0 bases, J lost 2 bases, and 12 bases lay in between. The CDR3 sequence is CASSLGQPGAYEQYF. In DNA form, the CDR3 reads TGTGCCAGCAGCTTGGGCCAGCCAGGGGCCTACGAGCAGTACTTC.

The V gene is TRBV6-5, the J gene TRBJ2-7; tentative D call: TRBD2 (5 bases). Trimming stripped 8 bases from V and 0 bases from J, with 17 bases between. This CDR3 contains 15 residues. Germline loops: CDR1 MNHEY, CDR2 SVGAGI. For the CDR3, the DNA is TGTGCCAGCCAGTTGTATGCGGGTAACTCCTACGAGCAGTACTTC. It encodes CASQLYAGNSYEQYF.

J is TRBJ2-3 and V is TRBV27; D is uncertain. The V gene lost 6 bases and the J gene lost 2 bases, with 15 bases spanning the gap. Germline V lookup: CDR1 MNHEY, CDR2 SMNVEV (reference sequence). This CDR3 is 15 amino acids long. This CDR3 is CASRLHRRATDTQYF. Here the CDR3 DNA reads TGTGCCAGCAGACTACACCGGAGAGCCACAGATACGCAGTATTTT.

In this sample, this clone turned up a few times. The genes are TRBV5-1 and TRBJ2-7; a weak D match, TRBD2 (7 bases). CDR3 length: 13 residues. The germline V and J ends were trimmed by 6 bases and 5 bases, with 15 bases remaining between them. Germline V gives CDR1 SGHRS, CDR2 YFSETQ. The CDR3 loop reads CASTPAGANEQYF. CDR3 bases: TGCGCCAGCACACCGGCGGGGGCCAACGAGCAGTACTTC.

The chain links TRBV14 to TRBJ2-1; TRBD2 matches at 7 bases. J lost 5 bases, V lost 3 bases, and 4 bases had no gene match. CDR1 and CDR2 (germline): SGHDN, FVKESK. This CDR3 has 14 amino acids. CDR3 amino acids: CASSHRGSNNEQFF. CDR3 DNA sequence: TGTGCCAGCAGCCATCGCGGGAGTAACAATGAGCAGTTCTTC.

The CDR3 protein is CASSLKQNTEAFF. The DNA of the CDR3 is TGCGCCAGCAGCCTGAAACAGAACACTGAAGCTTTCTTT. The chain combines TRBV4-3 with TRBJ1-1, with D uncertain. The germline V gene encodes CDR1 LGHNA and CDR2 YSLEER. V was trimmed by 4 bases and J by 1 base, leaving 7 bases between them. CDR3 length equals 13 residues.

V usage is TRBV27 and J usage is TRBJ2-7; the match to TRBD2 covers 10 bases. J gave up 1 base and V 6 bases, and 3 bases lay outside the gene matches. The CDR3 length is 14 residues. Germline V gives CDR1 MNHEY, CDR2 SMNVEV (reference sequence). CDR3 sequence reads: CASRRTSGSYEQYF. Written as DNA, the CDR3 is TGTGCCAGCAGGAGGACTAGCGGTTCCTACGAGCAGTACTTC.

This clone was detected only once. The chain carries TRBV6-1 and TRBJ2-7; D call uncertain. CDR3 length equals 11 residues. V lost 7 bases, J lost 1 base, and 5 bases lay in between. CDR1 and CDR2 (germline): MNHNS, SASEGT. The CDR3 nucleotides are TGTGCCAGCACCCCATCCTACGAGCAGTACTTC. Its protein product is CASTPSYEQYF.

The chain employs TRBV5-1 and TRBJ1-2, with a tentative D call TRBD1 (6 bases). Trimming took off 4 bases at V and 8 bases at J, with 18 bases between the two ends. Germline loops: CDR1 SGHRS, CDR2 YFSETQ. The CDR3 totals 14 residues. The DNA of the CDR3 is TGCGCCAGCAGCAAACAGGGAGAGCTATCGGGCTACACCTTC. This translates into CASSKQGELSGYTF.

The chain employs TRBV4-3 and TRBJ2-3, with D possibly being TRBD2 (5 bases). The CDR3 runs to 17 residues. The V gene's germline CDR1 is LGHNA and CDR2 YSLEER. V dropped 0 bases and J dropped 2 bases, with 15 bases sitting between them. The CDR3 reads CASSQDGPGWVTDTQYF. The CDR3, as DNA: TGCGCCAGCAGCCAAGATGGGCCGGGGTGGGTCACAGATACGCAGTATTTT.